These 26 T cell receptor beta chains share one sample of origin, sequenced in a study of T cells in Graves' hyperthyroidism and ophthalmopathy. TCR beta CDR3 sequences were amplified from RNA transcripts. In the first-round RT-PCR of the TCR CDR3, the HTBI primer set was used. TCRdb analysed the multiplex PCR reads with MiXCR anew, one entry per CDR3 protein. The sample consists of 550,000 to 650,000 distinct CDR3 sequences, 14% of them appearing once. The sequencing sample was made of blood. These receptors were taken from a middle-aged woman with Graves' hyperthyroidism.

Only a few counts were recorded for this clonotype. The chain carries TRBV18 and TRBJ2-7; 9 nucleotides line up with TRBD1. Trimming removed 0 bases from V and 5 bases from J; junction bases left unmatched: 5. The CDR3 is made up of 15 amino acids. CDR1 and CDR2 from the germline V gene are KGHSH and LQKENI. DNA for the CDR3: TGTGCCAGCTCACCACCGTCGCGACAGGGGGACGAGCAGTACTTC. This encodes CASSPPSRQGDEQYF.

The chain recombines TRBV20-1 with TRBJ2-2, with 9 bases matching TRBD2. V was clipped by 3 bases and J by 6 bases; unmatched bases: 8. The V gene's germline CDR1 is DFQATT and CDR2 SNEGSKA (reference sequence). There are 15 residues in the CDR3. CDR3 loop: CSAREGTSMPGELFF. For the CDR3, the DNA is TGCAGTGCTAGGGAGGGGACTAGCATGCCCGGGGAGCTGTTTTTT.

This clonotype appeared a few times. The chain uses TRBV6-1 and TRBJ1-1; TRBD1 matches at 9 bases. The CDR3 contains 14 residues. J lost 4 bases, V lost 4 bases, and 4 bases had no gene match. Looked up from germline, CDR1 is MNHNS and CDR2 is SASEGT. CDR3 residues: CASSGDREGTEAFF. The DNA for the CDR3 is TGTGCCAGCAGTGGGGACAGGGAGGGCACTGAAGCTTTCTTT.

In this sample, this clonotype turned up many times. The chain is built from TRBV7-2 and TRBJ1-3, with 7 bases aligning to TRBD1. There are 16 residues in the CDR3. Germline CDR1 and CDR2: SGHTA and FQGNSA. V shed 1 base, J shed 0 bases, and the junction held 3 bases outside the gene matches. CDR3 DNA: TGTGCCAGCAGCTTAGGGACAGGATTCTCTGGAAACACCATATATTTT. As protein: CASSLGTGFSGNTIYF.

Many counts were recorded for this clonotype. The CDR3 protein is CASSYTTGNTEAFF. The CDR3 bases are TGTGCCAGCAGTTACACGACAGGGAACACTGAAGCTTTCTTT. The rearrangement links TRBV6-5 to TRBJ1-1, with a tentative D call TRBD1 (6 bases). Trimming stripped 2 bases from V and 1 base from J, with 8 bases between. The CDR3 has 14 amino acids. CDR1 is MNHEY, CDR2 SVGAGI, per germline.

This sequence joins TRBV14 and TRBJ2-1, with a weak D call TRBD2 (5 bases). V lost 2 bases and J lost 7, with 9 bases in between. Germline V gene data show CDR1 as SGHDN and CDR2 as FVKESK. The CDR3 spans 13 residues. The CDR3 DNA reads TGTGCCAGCAGCCAAACGAGGGTGAATGAGCAGTTCTTC. This sequence encodes CASSQTRVNEQFF.

This clonotype was picked up many times. The V call is TRBV6-1, the J call TRBJ2-7, with a possible D match to TRBD1 (6 bases). Germline assignment: CDR1 MNHNS and CDR2 SASEGT. The V end lost 7 bases, the J end lost 2 bases, and 15 bases lay between the germline ends. The CDR3 length is 14 residues. CDR3 in amino acids: CASIPTGIPYEQYF. Here the CDR3 DNA reads TGTGCCAGCATCCCAACAGGGATACCCTACGAGCAGTACTTC.

This clonotype was seen many times. This chain uses TRBV15 with TRBJ2-2, with 7 bases identical to TRBD1. With V trimmed by 0 bases and J by 3 bases, 1 base remained unmatched. There are 15 residues in the CDR3. Germline loops: CDR1 LNHNV, CDR2 YYDKDF (reference sequence). The CDR3 reads CATSRDDRDTGELFF. The CDR3 DNA follows: TGTGCCACCAGCAGAGATGACAGGGACACCGGGGAGCTGTTTTTT.

In its sample, this clonotype was seen many times. The chain employs TRBV2 and TRBJ2-3, with D tentatively TRBD2 (5 bases). Per the germline V gene, CDR1 is SNHLY and CDR2 is FYNNEI. The CDR3 is 14 residues long. Trimming stripped 3 bases from V and 2 bases from J, with 9 bases between. The DNA of the CDR3 is TGTGCCAGCAGTGAGCAGCGGTCCACAGATACGCAGTATTTT. It encodes CASSEQRSTDTQYF.

This clonotype was detected many times. The CDR3 sequence is CASSLADRGPEAFF. CDR3 DNA sequence: TGTGCCAGCAGCTTAGCAGACAGGGGGCCTGAAGCTTTCTTT. The chain recombines TRBV11-2 with TRBJ1-1; 10 nucleotides agree with TRBD1. CDR1 is SGHAT, CDR2 FQNNGV, per germline. The CDR3 totals 14 residues. V was pared by 1 base and J by 6 bases, with 2 bases of the junction left unmatched.

This clonotype was seen only a few times. The V call is TRBV7-8, the J call TRBJ1-2, with a weak D call TRBD1 (5 bases). Germline V CDR1 and CDR2: SGHVS, FQNEAQ. The CDR3 covers 14 residues. V was pared by 5 bases and J by 2 bases, with 12 bases between. CDR3 coding DNA: TGTGCCAGCAGCCGGGACGCCCCCAACTATGGCTACACCTTC. This codes for CASSRDAPNYGYTF.

The table lists this clonotype with many counts. The V call is TRBV2, the J call TRBJ2-1; D unclear. V gave up 6 bases and J gave up 0 bases, with 15 bases separating them. This CDR3 is 16 amino acids long. Germline V lookup: CDR1 SNHLY, CDR2 FYNNEI. This CDR3 reads CASRDLVQSSYNEQFF. The CDR3 DNA sequence: TGTGCCAGCAGGGACCTAGTTCAAAGCTCCTACAATGAGCAGTTCTTC.

Worth noting for this clonotype: A much larger clone differs by one base, so this may be a read error. CDR3 sequence (DNA): TGTGCCATCAGTGAGGGGTCTATCACAGATACGCAGTATTTT. Its protein product is CAISEGSITDTQYF. V usage is TRBV10-3 and J usage is TRBJ2-3; D is ambiguous. Trimming stripped 2 bases from V and 2 bases from J, with 8 bases between. This CDR3 is built from 14 residues. Germline assignment: CDR1 ENHRY and CDR2 SYGVKD.

As to this clonotype: The junction departs from germline at one end; a sequencing error may be responsible. The chain carries TRBV3-1 and TRBJ2-5; no reliable D call. Germline values: CDR1 LGHDT, CDR2 YNNKEL (reference sequence). The CDR3 runs 16 residues. As DNA, the CDR3 is TGTGCCAGCGGCCAGGATACAGAGCTGTACCAAGAGACCCAGTACTTC. It encodes CASGQDTELYQETQYF.

J is TRBJ1-1 and V is TRBV7-9; D perhaps matches TRBD1 (5 bases). The CDR3 has 13 residues. V was cut by 5 bases and J by 7 bases, with 14 bases left in between. Germline values: CDR1 SEHNR, CDR2 FQNEAQ (reference sequence). CDR3 sequence reads: CASSRGGGVEAFF. The CDR3 DNA reads as TGTGCCAGCAGCCGTGGGGGGGGGGTTGAAGCTTTCTTT.

The genes are TRBV24-1 and TRBJ1-1, with D unresolved. V lost 4 bases and J 7 bases, leaving 21 bases between the germline ends. CDR1 is KGHDR and CDR2 is SFDVKD in the germline V gene. This CDR3 is 16 amino acids long. The CDR3 coding sequence is TGTGCCACCAGTGACCCCAACCGGGCACCGCCAAATGAAGCTTTCTTT. This codes for CATSDPNRAPPNEAFF.

The V and J genes are TRBV18 and TRBJ1-1; D is perhaps TRBD1 (6 bases). Germline CDR1 is KGHSH and CDR2 is LQKENI. The germline V and J ends were trimmed by 6 bases and 8 bases, with 19 bases remaining between them. The CDR3 is 14 amino acids. This CDR3 reads CASSPVGGLNEAFF. The CDR3 region has the DNA TGTGCCAGCTCGCCGGTCGGGGGCTTAAACGAAGCTTTCTTT.

The V call is TRBV5-1, the J call TRBJ2-5; 10 bases match TRBD2. V trimming: 7 bases; J trimming: 3 bases; junction bases outside the gene matches: 12. There are 16 residues in the CDR3. CDR1 and CDR2 from the germline V gene are SGHRS and YFSETQ. The CDR3 sequence is CASDRRAGGQKETQYF. For the CDR3, the DNA is TGCGCCAGCGACCGCCGAGCGGGAGGGCAGAAAGAGACCCAGTACTTC.

This clonotype was seen at least ten times. This chain links TRBV28 with TRBJ2-5; D remains ambiguous. This CDR3 is 11 amino acids long. With 3 bases removed from V and 5 bases from J, the gap between germline ends came to 4 bases. From germline, CDR1 is MDHEN and CDR2 SYDVKM. This chain's CDR3 is CASSFVETQYF. The CDR3 coding sequence is TGTGCCAGCAGTTTTGTTGAGACCCAGTACTTC.

Many counts were recorded for this clonotype. CDR3 nucleotide sequence: TGCGCCTCACATAGCGGGAGGGACGAGACCCAGTACTTC. Its translation: CASHSGRDETQYF. The genes are TRBV10-2 and TRBJ2-5; 11 positions agree with TRBD2. There are 13 residues in the CDR3. The J segment lost 5 bases and the V segment lost 11 bases, leaving 7 bases of the junction unmatched. Germline-derived CDR1 and CDR2 are WSHSY and SAAADI.

This clonotype appeared a few times. J is TRBJ2-1 and V is TRBV14; D ambiguous. Germline V gene lookup returns CDR1 SGHDN and CDR2 FVKESK. V lost 2 bases, J lost 4 bases, and 9 bases lay in between. The CDR3 runs to 14 residues. The CDR3 nucleotides read TGTGCCAGCAGCCAACTTGGACGGTACAATGAGCAGTTCTTC. Translated, it gives CASSQLGRYNEQFF.

A few counts support this clonotype. This chain links TRBV28 with TRBJ2-7; 14 positions match TRBD2. The germline V gene encodes CDR1 MDHEN and CDR2 SYDVKM. J gave up 5 bases and V 5 bases, and 11 bases lay outside the gene matches. This CDR3 has 17 residues. In DNA form, the CDR3 reads TGTGCCAGCAGTCCCCCGACTAGCGGGAGGGGAACGCACGAGCAGTACTTC. Its protein is CASSPPTSGRGTHEQYF.

This clonotype was seen repeatedly, ten times or more. This chain connects TRBV12-3 or TRBV12-4 to TRBJ2-3; 7 bases are a match to TRBD2. The CDR3 has 15 amino acids. V trimming: 5 bases; J trimming: 6 bases; junction bases outside the gene matches: 11. In DNA, the CDR3 is TGTGCCAGCAGTCCCCTGGCGGGAGTTTCGGATACGCAGTATTTT. Protein: CASSPLAGVSDTQYF.

This clonotype was seen many times. This chain joins TRBV13 and TRBJ2-7; TRBD2 aligns across 7 bases. The J segment lost 7 bases and the V segment lost 9 bases, leaving 15 bases of the junction unmatched. From germline, CDR1 is PRHDT and CDR2 FYEKMQ (reference sequence). The CDR3 has 14 residues. For the CDR3, the DNA is TGTGCCAGTCAGCAGGAGGCGGGAGACTGGGAGCAGTACTTC. Its translation: CASQQEAGDWEQYF.

This clonotype was seen ten or more times. This chain connects TRBV6-1 to TRBJ1-4, with unresolved D. CDR1 is MNHNS and CDR2 is SASEGT in the germline V gene. With 0 bases removed from V and 7 bases from J, the gap between germline ends came to 21 bases. This CDR3 is 18 amino acids long. The CDR3 DNA follows: TGTGCCAGCAGTGAAGCTTCCCGACCGGGCCTCAGAAGTGAAAAACTGTTTTTT. The encoded protein is CASSEASRPGLRSEKLFF.

This clonotype was seen ten or more times. J is TRBJ2-2 and V is TRBV18; no firm D call. From germline, CDR1 is KGHSH and CDR2 LQKENI. V dropped 4 bases and J dropped 7 bases, with 7 bases sitting between them. This CDR3 has 12 residues. The chain's CDR3 is CASSRLGGELFF. CDR3 coding DNA: TGTGCCAGCTCACGTCTCGGCGGGGAGCTGTTTTTT.